This TCR beta chain was recorded in a study of Ad26.COV2.S vaccination and SARS-CoV-2 variants. The CDR3 has 13 amino acids. The V gene's germline CDR1 is LNHDA and CDR2 SQIVND (reference sequence). Trimming took 1 base from V and 0 from J, leaving 4 bases between them. Treatment given: approximately 18 received Ad26.COV2.S at low or high dose, single or two shots; 5 received placebo; per-sample allocation not given. Day 63 after the first injection of vaccine or placebo was the sampling time. The assay was immunoSEQ multiplex PCR, and TCRdb's table has in-frame clones only and misses some. The sample has about 280,000 clones; 70% to 90% are singletons.

This clonotype was sampled from a person between 18 and 65 years old who received the Ad26.COV2.S COVID-19 vaccine or a placebo. This rearrangement joins TRBV19 to TRBJ2-7; D unclear. Sequencing was performed on peripheral blood, taken in a trial of Ad26.COV2.S vaccine versus placebo. The CDR3: CASSIGISYEQYF. For the CDR3, the DNA is TGTGCCAGTAGTATAGGGATCTCCTACGAGCAGTACTTC.